This record covers a single T cell receptor beta chain. Its antigen remains unknown. The data are from a study of cytomegalovirus exposure and HLA in healthy donors. Regarding the study as a whole: Per a later analysis, HLA-associated TCR beta chains showed more clonal expansion than other, equally common TCR beta chains. A list of about 180 TCR beta chains associated with cytomegalovirus was given. The authors later linked a missense DCLRE1C variant to TCR beta V- and J-gene trimming.

The primer mix had 60 Vbeta and 13 Jbeta primers. Sequenced by immunoSEQ multiplex PCR; TCRdb stores in-frame clones only, minus some. This table has 90,000 to 120,000 clones, around 80% appearing once. Sample: PBMCs. The origin of this receptor is a woman between 40 and 55 years old in good health and CMV-seronegative.

CDR3 DNA sequence: TGTGCCAGCAGTTCCGGGGGGTCACCGAACACTGAAGCTTTCTTT. It encodes CASSSGGSPNTEAFF. V usage is TRBV28 and J usage is TRBJ1-1, with D possibly TRBD1 on 5 matching bases. V gave up 4 bases and J gave up 1 base, with 13 bases separating them. CDR1 and CDR2 (germline): MDHEN, SYDVKM. CDR3 length: 15 amino acids.